This T cell receptor (beta chain) was recorded in a study of Ad26.COV2.S vaccination and SARS-CoV-2 variants. Study-wide context: Donor got 5x10^10 or 1x10^11 viral particles of Ad26.COV2.S.

The V end was cut by 1 base, the J end by 1 base, with 14 bases between. CDR1 is SGHTA and CDR2 is FQGNSA in the germline V gene. There are 17 residues in the CDR3. Here immunoSEQ multiplex PCR was the method, and the copy in TCRdb shows in-frame clones only, minus some. The table has about 420,000 clones, around 87% seen once. The treatment is: over 15 received Ad26.COV2.S at low or high dose, single or two shots; roughly five received placebo; per-sample allocation not given. The investigators took samples on day 63 after the first vaccine or placebo injection. Points from the study as a whole: Vaccine recipients surpassed placebo recipients in spike-specific TCR breadth.

With regard to this clone: Its antigen is not identified.

This specimen consisted of peripheral blood, obtained in a trial of Ad26.COV2.S vaccine versus placebo. The receptor was derived from a person between 18 and 65 years old who received the Ad26.COV2.S COVID-19 vaccine or a placebo. The rearrangement links TRBV7-2 to TRBJ2-4, with a weak D call TRBD2 (6 bases). CDR3 in amino acids: CASSLVGLGGAKNIQYF. CDR3 sequence (DNA): TGTGCCAGCAGCTTAGTGGGCCTCGGAGGGGCCAAAAACATTCAGTACTTC. Looking up the rest from reference TRBV7-2 and TRBJ2-4 gives the full variable domain: GAGVSQSPSNKVTEKGKDVELRCDPISGHTALYWYRQSLGQGLEFLIYFQGNSAPDKSGLPSDRFSAERTGGSVSTLTIQRTQQEDSAVYLCASSLVGLGGAKNIQYFGAGTRLSVL.